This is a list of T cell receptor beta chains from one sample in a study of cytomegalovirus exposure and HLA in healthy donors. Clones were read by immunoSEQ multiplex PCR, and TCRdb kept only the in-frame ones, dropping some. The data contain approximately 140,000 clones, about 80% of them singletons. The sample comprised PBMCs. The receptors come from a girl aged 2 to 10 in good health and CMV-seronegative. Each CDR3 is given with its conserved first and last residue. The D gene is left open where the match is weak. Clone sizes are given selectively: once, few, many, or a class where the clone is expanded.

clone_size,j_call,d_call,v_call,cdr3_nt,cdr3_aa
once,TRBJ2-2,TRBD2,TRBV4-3,TGCGCCAGCAGCCCCAGACTAGCGGGGGGCACGAACACCGGGGAGCTGTTTTTT,CASSPRLAGGTNTGELFF
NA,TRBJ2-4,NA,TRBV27,TGTGCCAGCAGTCAAAGCAAGGGTCTAGCCAAGGACATTCAGTACTTC,CASSQSKGLAKDIQYF
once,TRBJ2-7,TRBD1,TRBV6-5,TGTGCCAGCAGAGGCGGGACAGGGGGCGTCTACGAGCAGTACTTC,CASRGGTGGVYEQYF
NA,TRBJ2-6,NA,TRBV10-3,TGTGCCATCAGTCCGGCAGGGGACTCTGGGGCCAACGTCCTGACTTTC,CAISPAGDSGANVLTF
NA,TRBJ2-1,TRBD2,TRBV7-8,TGTGCCAGCAGCTTATCCGGACTAGCGGGGAACAATGAGCAGTTCTTC,CASSLSGLAGNNEQFF
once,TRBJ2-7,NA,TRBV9,TGTGCCAGCAGCCCTTGGACAGCCGGATACGAGCAGTACTTC,CASSPWTAGYEQYF
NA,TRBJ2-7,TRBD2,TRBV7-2,TGTGCCAGCAGCTTAGGAGGAGCGGGGGGGCGTTCATCCGAGCAGTACTTC,CASSLGGAGGRSSEQYF
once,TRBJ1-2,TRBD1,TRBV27,TGTGCCAGCAGTTTCCGGACAGGGTGGGGCTACACCTTC,CASSFRTGWGYTF
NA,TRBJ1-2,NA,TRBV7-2,TGTGCCAGCAGCTTAGATCTATCGTCAGGGAGGGATGGCTACACCTTC,CASSLDLSSGRDGYTF
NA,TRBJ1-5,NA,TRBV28,TGTGCCAGCAGTTCCCCTACCAGCAATCAGCCCCAGCATTTT,CASSSPTSNQPQHF
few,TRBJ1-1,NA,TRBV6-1,TGTGCCAGCAGTGGACGACAGAACACTGAAGCTTTCTTT,CASSGRQNTEAFF
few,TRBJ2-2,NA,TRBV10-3,TGTGCCATCAGTGAGGGGGACTTCAACACCGGGGAGCTGTTTTTT,CAISEGDFNTGELFF
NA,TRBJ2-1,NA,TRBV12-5,TGTGCTAGTGGCCCGAGTGCCGAGTACAATGAGCAGTTCTTC,CASGPSAEYNEQFF
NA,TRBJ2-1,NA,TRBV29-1,TGCAGCGTTGGGGACAACAGAGAGCAGTTCTTC,CSVGDNREQFF
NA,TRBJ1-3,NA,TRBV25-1,TGTGCCAGCAGTGAATGGGCCCGGCAGACGGGGGTCAACACCATATATTTT,CASSEWARQTGVNTIYF
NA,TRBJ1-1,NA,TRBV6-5,TGTGCCAGCAGTTACCAGGGTCCCACTGAAGCTTTCTTT,CASSYQGPTEAFF
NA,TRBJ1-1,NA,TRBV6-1,TGTGCCAGCAGTCCAAAGGACACCTCGGCCACTGAAGCTTTCTTT,CASSPKDTSATEAFF
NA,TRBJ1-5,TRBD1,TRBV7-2,TGTGCCAGCAGTGCGACGACAGGGCGGAATCAGCCCCAGCATTTT,CASSATTGRNQPQHF
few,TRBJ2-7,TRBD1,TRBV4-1,TGCGCCAGCAGCCAAGTGGTACAAGGGGGCGGCTCCTACGAGCAGTACTTC,CASSQVVQGGGSYEQYF
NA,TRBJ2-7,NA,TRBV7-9,TGTGCCAGCAGTCATAGCTACGAGCAGTACTTC,CASSHSYEQYF
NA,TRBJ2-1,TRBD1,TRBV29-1,TGCAGCGTTGCCCTTGGGACAGGCGACAGCTCCTACAATGAGCAGTTCTTC,CSVALGTGDSSYNEQFF
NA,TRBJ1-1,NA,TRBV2,TGTGCCAGCAGTGGGGGGCCCACTGAAGCTTTCTTT,CASSGGPTEAFF
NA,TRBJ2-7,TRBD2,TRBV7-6,TGTGCCAGCAGCTTAGGAGGAGATAGCGGGTCCTACGAGCAGTACTTC,CASSLGGDSGSYEQYF
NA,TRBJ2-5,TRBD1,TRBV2,TGTGCCAGCAGTGGATGGACAGGGGCCAAGGGGGAGACCCAGTACTTC,CASSGWTGAKGETQYF
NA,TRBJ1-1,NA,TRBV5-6,TGTGCCAGCAGCTTGGCTACAGGTGGAGCTTTCTTT,CASSLATGGAFF
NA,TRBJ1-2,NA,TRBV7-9,TGTGCCAGCAGCGTTATTGGCAGGGTGCATGGCTACACCTTC,CASSVIGRVHGYTF
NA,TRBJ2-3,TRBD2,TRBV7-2,TGTGCCAGCAGTTGGACTAGCGGGATATCAACAGATACGCAGTATTTT,CASSWTSGISTDTQYF
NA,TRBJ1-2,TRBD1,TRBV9,TGTGCCAGCAGTATCGGGACAGGGGTTGGCTACACCTTC,CASSIGTGVGYTF
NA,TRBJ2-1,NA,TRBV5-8,TGTGCCAGCAGACCCCGCGCGGGGAGCTCCTACAATGAGCAGTTCTTC,CASRPRAGSSYNEQFF
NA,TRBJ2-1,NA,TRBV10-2,TGCGCCAGCAGTGAGTACGTCGGGAGTAGTGAGCAGTTCTTC,CASSEYVGSSEQFF
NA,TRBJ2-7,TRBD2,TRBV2,TGTGCCAGGAGTAGCGGGGGGGCCCCCTCCTACGAGCAGTACTTC,CARSSGGAPSYEQYF
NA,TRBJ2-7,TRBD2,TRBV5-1,TGCGCCAGCAGCTTGTTTAGCGGGAGCGACGAGCAGTACTTC,CASSLFSGSDEQYF
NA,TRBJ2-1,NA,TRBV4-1,TGCGCCAGCAGCCAAGACGGAACGGGCTCCTACAATGAGCAGTTCTTC,CASSQDGTGSYNEQFF
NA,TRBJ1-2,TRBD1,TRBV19,TGTGCCAGTAGTAACAGGGGCTCGTCAGGCTACACCTTC,CASSNRGSSGYTF
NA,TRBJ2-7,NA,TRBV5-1,TGCGCCAGCAGCCCCGGTAATAAGCCAACGGGCGAGCAGTACTTC,CASSPGNKPTGEQYF
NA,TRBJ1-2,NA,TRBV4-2,TGTGCCAGCAGCCAAGATTGGGCAGGGCCGTCCTTAAACTATGGCTACACCTTC,CASSQDWAGPSLNYGYTF
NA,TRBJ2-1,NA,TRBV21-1,TGTGCCAGCAGCAATAGGACCTGGAGGTTAGGGGAGGGCAATGAGCAGTTCTTC,CASSNRTWRLGEGNEQFF
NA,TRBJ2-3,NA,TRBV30,TGTGCCGCCTCCTCACTGACTCGAGGCACAGATACGCAGTATTTT,CAASSLTRGTDTQYF
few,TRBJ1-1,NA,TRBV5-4,TGTGCCAGCAGCTTGGAAGACTTAGCTGAAGCTTTCTTT,CASSLEDLAEAFF
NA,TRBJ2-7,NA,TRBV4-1,TGCGCCAGCAGCCAATTTCCGGGGGACCCCTACGAGCAGTACTTC,CASSQFPGDPYEQYF
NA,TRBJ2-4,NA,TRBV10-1,TGCGCCAGCAGTGAGTCACTAGCCGCCAAAAACATTCAGTACTTC,CASSESLAAKNIQYF
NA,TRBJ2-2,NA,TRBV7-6,TGTGCCAGCAGCAAGGACTTGGACGGGGAGCTGTTTTTT,CASSKDLDGELFF
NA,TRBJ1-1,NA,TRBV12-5,TGTGCTAGTGGTCCTCGGGACACCAACACTGAAGCTTTCTTT,CASGPRDTNTEAFF
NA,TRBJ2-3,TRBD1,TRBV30,TGTGCCTGGAGAGGATCCAGGGGGCCCACAGATACGCAGTATTTT,CAWRGSRGPTDTQYF
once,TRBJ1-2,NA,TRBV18,TGTGCCAGCTCATCGACAGCGAACTATGGCTACACCTTC,CASSSTANYGYTF
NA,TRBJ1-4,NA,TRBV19,TGTGCCAGTAGTATCGGATTCGGGACACCTAATGAAAAACTGTTTTTT,CASSIGFGTPNEKLFF
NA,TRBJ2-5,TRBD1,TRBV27,TGTGCCAGCAGTGCGAACAGGGGTAAGACCCAGTACTTC,CASSANRGKTQYF
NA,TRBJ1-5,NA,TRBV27,TGTGCCAGCAGTTTACGCGGACAGAATAGCAATCAGCCCCAGCATTTT,CASSLRGQNSNQPQHF
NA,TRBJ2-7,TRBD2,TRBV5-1,TGCGCCAGCAGCTTGGTTAGCGGGAGCTCCTACGAGCAGTACTTC,CASSLVSGSSYEQYF
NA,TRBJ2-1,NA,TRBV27,TGTGCCAGCAGTCAACAGCAATACAGCAACAATGAGCAGTTCTTC,CASSQQQYSNNEQFF
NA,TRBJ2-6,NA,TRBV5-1,TGCGCCAGCAGCTTAGCCGTCTCTGGGGCCAACGTCCTGACTTTC,CASSLAVSGANVLTF
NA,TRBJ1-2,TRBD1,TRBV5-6,TGTGCCAGCAGCCCGGACAGGGGCCGCGGCTACACCTTC,CASSPDRGRGYTF
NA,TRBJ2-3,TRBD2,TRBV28,TGTGCCAGCAGACGCAGGACTAGCGGGAGGACAGATACGCAGTATTTT,CASRRRTSGRTDTQYF
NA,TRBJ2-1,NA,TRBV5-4,TGTGCCAGCAGCTTCCTCTCCAATGAGCAGTTCTTC,CASSFLSNEQFF
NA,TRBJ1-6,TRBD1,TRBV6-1,TGTGCCAGCACCCTAAACGGGGACAGGGAATCACCCCTCCACTTT,CASTLNGDRESPLHF
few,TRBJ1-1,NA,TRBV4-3,TGCGCCAGCAAGAAGGGACTCGGAAACACTGAAGCTTTCTTT,CASKKGLGNTEAFF
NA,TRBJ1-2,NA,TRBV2,TGTGCCAGCAGTGAAGACACGGATAGCGCTGGCTACACCTTC,CASSEDTDSAGYTF
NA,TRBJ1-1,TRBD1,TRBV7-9,TGTGCCAGCAGCTGGGGACAGACCGAAGCTTTCTTT,CASSWGQTEAFF